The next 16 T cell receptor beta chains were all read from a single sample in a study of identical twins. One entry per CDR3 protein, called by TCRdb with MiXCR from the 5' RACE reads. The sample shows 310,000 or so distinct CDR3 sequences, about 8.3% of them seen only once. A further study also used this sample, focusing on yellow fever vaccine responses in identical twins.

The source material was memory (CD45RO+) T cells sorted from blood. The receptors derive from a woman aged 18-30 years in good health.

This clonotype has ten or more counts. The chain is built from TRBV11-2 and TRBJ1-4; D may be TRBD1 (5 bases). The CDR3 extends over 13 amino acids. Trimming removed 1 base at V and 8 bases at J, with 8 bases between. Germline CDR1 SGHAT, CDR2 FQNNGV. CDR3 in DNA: TGTGCCAGCAGCTTAGCTTGGGGGGAAAAACTGTTTTTT. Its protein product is CASSLAWGEKLFF.

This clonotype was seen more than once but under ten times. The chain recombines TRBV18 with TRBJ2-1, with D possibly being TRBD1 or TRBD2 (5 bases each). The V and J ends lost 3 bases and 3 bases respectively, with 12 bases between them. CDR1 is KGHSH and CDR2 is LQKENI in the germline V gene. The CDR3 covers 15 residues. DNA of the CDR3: TGTGCCAGCTCACCGATGTCAGGGAGCTACAATGAGCAGTTCTTC. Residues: CASSPMSGSYNEQFF.

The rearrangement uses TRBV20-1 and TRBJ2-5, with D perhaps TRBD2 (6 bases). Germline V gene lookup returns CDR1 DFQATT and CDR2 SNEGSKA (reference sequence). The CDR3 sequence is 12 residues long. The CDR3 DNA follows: TGCAGCGGGTCGGGGGTCCAAGAGACCCAGTACTTC. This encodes CSGSGVQETQYF.

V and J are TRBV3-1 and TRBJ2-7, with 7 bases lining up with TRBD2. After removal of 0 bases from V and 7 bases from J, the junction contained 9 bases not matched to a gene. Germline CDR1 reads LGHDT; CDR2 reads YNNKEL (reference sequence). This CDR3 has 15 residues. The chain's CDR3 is CASSQDPGGFGEQYV. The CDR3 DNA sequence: TGTGCCAGCAGCCAAGATCCGGGGGGATTCGGGGAGCAGTACGTC.

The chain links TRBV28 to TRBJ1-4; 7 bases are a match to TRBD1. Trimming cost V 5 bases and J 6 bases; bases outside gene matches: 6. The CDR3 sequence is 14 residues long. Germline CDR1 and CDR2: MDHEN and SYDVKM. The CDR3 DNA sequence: TGTGCCAGCAGTGATAGGGGGCGCGATGAAAAACTGTTTTTT. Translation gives CASSDRGRDEKLFF.

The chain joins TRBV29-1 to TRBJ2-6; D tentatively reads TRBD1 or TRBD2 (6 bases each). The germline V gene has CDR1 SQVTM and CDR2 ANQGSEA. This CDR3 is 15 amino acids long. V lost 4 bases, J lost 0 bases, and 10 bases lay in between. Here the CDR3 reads CSVAGAGSGANVLTF. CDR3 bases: TGCAGCGTTGCGGGGGCGGGCTCTGGGGCCAACGTCCTGACTTTC.

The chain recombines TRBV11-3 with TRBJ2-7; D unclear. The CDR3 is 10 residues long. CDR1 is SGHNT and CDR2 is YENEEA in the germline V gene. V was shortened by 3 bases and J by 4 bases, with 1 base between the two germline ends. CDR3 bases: TGTGCCAGCAGCTTTTACGAGCAGTACGTC. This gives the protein CASSFYEQYV.

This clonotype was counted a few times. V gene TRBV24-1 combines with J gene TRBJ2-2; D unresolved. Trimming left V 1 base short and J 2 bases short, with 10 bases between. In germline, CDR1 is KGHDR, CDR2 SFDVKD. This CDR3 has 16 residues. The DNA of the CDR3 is TGTGCCACCAGTGATTTTGGTTTACCCAACACCGGGGAGCTGTTTTTT. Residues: CATSDFGLPNTGELFF.

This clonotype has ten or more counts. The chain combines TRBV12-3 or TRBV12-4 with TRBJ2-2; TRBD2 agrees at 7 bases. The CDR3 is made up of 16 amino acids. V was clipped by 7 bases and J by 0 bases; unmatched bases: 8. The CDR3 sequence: CASTQAGWTNTGELFF. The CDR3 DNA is TGTGCCAGCACTCAAGCGGGATGGACGAACACCGGGGAGCTGTTTTTT.

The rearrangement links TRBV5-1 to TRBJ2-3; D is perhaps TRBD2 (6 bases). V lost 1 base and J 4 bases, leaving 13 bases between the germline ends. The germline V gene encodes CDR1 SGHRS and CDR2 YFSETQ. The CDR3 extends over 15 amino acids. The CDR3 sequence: CASSLSGGTADTQYF. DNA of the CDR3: TGCGCCAGCAGCTTGTCGGGCGGGACGGCAGATACGCAGTATTTT.

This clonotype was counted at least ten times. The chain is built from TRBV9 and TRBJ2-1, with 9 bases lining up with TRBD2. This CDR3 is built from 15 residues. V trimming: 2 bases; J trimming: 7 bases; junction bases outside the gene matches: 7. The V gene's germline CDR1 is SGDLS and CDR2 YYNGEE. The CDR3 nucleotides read TGTGCCAGCAGCGTCGCTAGCGGGACGTGGAATGAGCAGTTCTTC. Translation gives CASSVASGTWNEQFF.

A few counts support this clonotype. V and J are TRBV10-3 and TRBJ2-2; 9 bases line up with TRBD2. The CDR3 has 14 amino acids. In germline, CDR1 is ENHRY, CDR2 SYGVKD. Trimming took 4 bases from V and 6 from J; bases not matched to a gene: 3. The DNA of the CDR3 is TGTGCCATCAGTGCCAGCGGGGGGCCCGGGGAGCTGTTTTTT. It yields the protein CAISASGGPGELFF.

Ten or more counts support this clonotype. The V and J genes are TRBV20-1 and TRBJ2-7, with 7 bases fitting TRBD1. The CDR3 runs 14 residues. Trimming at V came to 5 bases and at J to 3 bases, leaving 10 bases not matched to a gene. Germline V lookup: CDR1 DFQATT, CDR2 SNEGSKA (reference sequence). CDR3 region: CSAADRVNYYEQYF. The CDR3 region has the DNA TGCAGTGCTGCCGACAGGGTAAATTACTACGAGCAGTACTTC.

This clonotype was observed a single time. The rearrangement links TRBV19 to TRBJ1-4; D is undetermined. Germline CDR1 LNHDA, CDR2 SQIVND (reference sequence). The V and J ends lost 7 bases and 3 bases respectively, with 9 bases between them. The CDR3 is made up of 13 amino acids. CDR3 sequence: CASTNRANEKLFF. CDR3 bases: TGTGCCAGTACAAACCGGGCTAATGAAAAACTGTTTTTT.

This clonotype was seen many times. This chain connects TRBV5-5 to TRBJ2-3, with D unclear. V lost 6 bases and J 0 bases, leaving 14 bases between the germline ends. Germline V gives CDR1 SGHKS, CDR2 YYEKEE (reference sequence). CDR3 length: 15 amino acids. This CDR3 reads CASNTQFLSTDTQYF. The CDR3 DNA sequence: TGTGCCAGCAACACACAATTCTTAAGCACAGATACGCAGTATTTT.

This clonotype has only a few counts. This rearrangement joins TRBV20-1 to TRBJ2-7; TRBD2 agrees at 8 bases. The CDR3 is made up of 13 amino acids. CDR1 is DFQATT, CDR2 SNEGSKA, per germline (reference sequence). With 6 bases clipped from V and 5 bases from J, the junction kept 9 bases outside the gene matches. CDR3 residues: CSACSGSSDEQYF. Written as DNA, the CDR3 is TGCAGTGCGTGCAGCGGGAGTTCTGACGAGCAGTACTTC.